The rows below give T cell receptor beta chains drawn from one sample of a study of shared clonotypes between healthy human individuals. Sequenced by immunoSEQ multiplex PCR; TCRdb stores in-frame clones only, minus some. The table lists some 2,500,000 clones, approximately 94% of them singletons. The sequenced sample consisted of naive CD4+ T cells from PBMCs. These receptors were taken from a man between 18 and 29 years old in good health. Some clones in this sample may be carry-over from other donors' samples. Each CDR3 is given with its conserved first and last residue. Fields, in order: clone size, V gene, J gene, D gene, CDR3 DNA, CDR3 protein. D genes are given only for firm matches. A row's size may be missing; if present it is once, few, many or a size class.

>NA|TRBV6-1|TRBJ1-3|NA
TGTGCCAGCGTGGGCCCCCGCTCTGGAAACACCATATATTTT
CASVGPRSGNTIYF
>NA|TRBV7-8|TRBJ2-7|NA
TGTGCCAGCAGCTTAAATTACGAGCAGTACTTC
CASSLNYEQYF
>NA|TRBV28|TRBJ2-7|NA
TGTGCCAGCTCTAGGAGGGGGCCCTACGAGCAGTACTTC
CASSRRGPYEQYF
>NA|TRBV27|TRBJ2-2|NA
TGTGCCAGCGGACGGACCGGGGAGCTGTTTTTT
CASGRTGELFF
>NA|TRBV7-2|TRBJ2-7|TRBD2
TGTGCCAGCAGCTTAGCCGGGACTAGCGGGATATCCTACGAGCAGTACTTC
CASSLAGTSGISYEQYF
>once|TRBV19|TRBJ2-4|NA
TGTGCCAGTAGTATTGCCCAGGGTAGGCAAAACATTCAGTACTTC
CASSIAQGRQNIQYF
>NA|TRBV5-4|TRBJ2-7|NA
TGTGCCAGCAGCTTTGGGGGACTGACACCCTACGAGCAGTACTTC
CASSFGGLTPYEQYF
>NA|TRBV5-1|TRBJ1-2|NA
TGCGCCAGCAGCTTGGTAGGGCAGACCGGCTACACCTTC
CASSLVGQTGYTF
>NA|TRBV15|TRBJ2-7|TRBD2
TGTGCCACCAGCCCGACTAGCGGGAACCACGAGCAGTACTTC
CATSPTSGNHEQYF
>NA|TRBV28|TRBJ1-4|TRBD1
TGTGCCAGCGGGACAGGTGGTCCCTCTAATGAAAAACTGTTTTTT
CASGTGGPSNEKLFF
>NA|TRBV5-1|TRBJ2-5|TRBD1
TGCGCCAGCAGTCGGGGACAGGGGAGAGAGACCCAGTACTTC
CASSRGQGRETQYF
>few|TRBV5-6|TRBJ1-5|NA
TGTGCCAGCAGCAGGGTGGATCAGCCCCAGCATTTT
CASSRVDQPQHF
>once|TRBV7-3|TRBJ2-7|NA
TGTGCCAGCAGCTTAACAATGATAGCAGAGCAGTACTTC
CASSLTMIAEQYF
>once|TRBV7-2|TRBJ2-1|NA
TGTGCCGCACGGGGCACCTTGAGGTCCTACAATGAGCAGTTCTTC
CAARGTLRSYNEQFF